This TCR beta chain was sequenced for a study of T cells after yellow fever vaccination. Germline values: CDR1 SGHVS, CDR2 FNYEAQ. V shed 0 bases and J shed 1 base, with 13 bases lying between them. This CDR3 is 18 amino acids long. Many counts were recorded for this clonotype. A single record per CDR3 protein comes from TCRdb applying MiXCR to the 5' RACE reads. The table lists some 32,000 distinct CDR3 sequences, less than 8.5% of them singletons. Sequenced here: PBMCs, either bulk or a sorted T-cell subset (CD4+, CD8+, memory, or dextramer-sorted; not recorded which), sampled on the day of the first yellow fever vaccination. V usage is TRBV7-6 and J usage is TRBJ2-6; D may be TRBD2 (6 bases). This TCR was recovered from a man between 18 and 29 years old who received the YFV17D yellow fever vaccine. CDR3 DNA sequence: TGTGCCAGCAGCTTAGCAGGCGGGATTACATCTGGGGCCAACGTCCTGACTTTC. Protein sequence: CASSLAGGITSGANVLTF.